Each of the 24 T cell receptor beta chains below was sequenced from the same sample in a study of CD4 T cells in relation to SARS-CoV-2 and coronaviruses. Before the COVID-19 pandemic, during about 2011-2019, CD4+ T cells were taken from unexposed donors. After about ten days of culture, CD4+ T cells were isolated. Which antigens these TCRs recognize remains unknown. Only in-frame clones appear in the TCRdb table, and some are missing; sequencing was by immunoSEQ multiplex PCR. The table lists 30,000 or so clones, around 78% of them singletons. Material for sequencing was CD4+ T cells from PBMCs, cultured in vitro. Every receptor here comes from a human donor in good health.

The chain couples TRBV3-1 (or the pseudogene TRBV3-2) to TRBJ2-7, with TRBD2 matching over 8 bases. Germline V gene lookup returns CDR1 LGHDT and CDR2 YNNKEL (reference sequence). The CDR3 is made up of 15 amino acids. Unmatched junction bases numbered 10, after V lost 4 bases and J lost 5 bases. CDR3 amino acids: CASSRLGLESDEQYF. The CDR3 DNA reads TGTGCCAGCAGCCGACTGGGACTAGAATCCGACGAGCAGTACTTC.

The CDR3 bases are TGCAGTGCTAGTCCCCCGGGACAGGGGCGTGGCGAGCAGTACTTC. This codes for CSASPPGQGRGEQYF. This rearrangement joins TRBV20-1 to TRBJ2-7; 10 bases line up with TRBD1. V trimming: 3 bases; J trimming: 6 bases; junction bases outside the gene matches: 11. The CDR3 totals 15 residues. From germline, CDR1 is DFQATT and CDR2 SNEGSKA (reference sequence).

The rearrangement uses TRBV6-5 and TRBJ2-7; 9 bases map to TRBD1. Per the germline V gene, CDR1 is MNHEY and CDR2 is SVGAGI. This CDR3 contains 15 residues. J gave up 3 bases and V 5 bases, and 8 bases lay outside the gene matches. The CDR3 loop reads CASSRTGTGFYEQYF. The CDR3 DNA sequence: TGTGCCAGCAGTCGCACCGGGACAGGGTTCTACGAGCAGTACTTC.

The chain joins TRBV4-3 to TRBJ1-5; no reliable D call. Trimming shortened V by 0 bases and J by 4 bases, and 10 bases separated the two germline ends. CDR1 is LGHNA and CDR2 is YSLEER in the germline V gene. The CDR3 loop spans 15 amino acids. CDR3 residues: CASSQEKGGNQPQHF. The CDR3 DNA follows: TGCGCCAGCAGCCAAGAAAAGGGAGGGAATCAGCCCCAGCATTTT.

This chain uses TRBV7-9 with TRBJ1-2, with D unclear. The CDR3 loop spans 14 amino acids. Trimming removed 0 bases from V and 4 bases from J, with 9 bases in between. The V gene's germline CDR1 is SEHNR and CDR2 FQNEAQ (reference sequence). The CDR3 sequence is CASSLAAGSYGYTF. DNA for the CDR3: TGTGCCAGCAGCTTAGCGGCAGGATCCTATGGCTACACCTTC.

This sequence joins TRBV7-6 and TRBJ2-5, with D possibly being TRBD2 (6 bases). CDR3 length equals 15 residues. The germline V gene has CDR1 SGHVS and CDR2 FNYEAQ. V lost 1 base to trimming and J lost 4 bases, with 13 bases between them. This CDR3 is CASSLVPGVGETQYF. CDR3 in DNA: TGTGCCAGCAGCTTAGTCCCGGGAGTTGGAGAGACCCAGTACTTC.

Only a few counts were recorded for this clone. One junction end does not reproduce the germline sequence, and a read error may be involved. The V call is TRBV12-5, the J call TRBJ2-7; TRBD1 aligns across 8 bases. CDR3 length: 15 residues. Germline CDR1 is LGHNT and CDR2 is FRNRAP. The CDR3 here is CASGLGQGQEFTSIF. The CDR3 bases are TGTGCTAGTGGTTTGGGCCAGGGACAGGAGTTTACGAGCATCTTC.

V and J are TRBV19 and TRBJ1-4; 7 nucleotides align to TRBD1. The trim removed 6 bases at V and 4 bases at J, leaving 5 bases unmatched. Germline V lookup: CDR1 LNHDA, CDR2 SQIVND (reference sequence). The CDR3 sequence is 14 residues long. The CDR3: CASRRGQNNEKLFF. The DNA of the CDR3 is TGTGCCAGTAGAAGGGGGCAGAATAATGAAAAACTGTTTTTT.

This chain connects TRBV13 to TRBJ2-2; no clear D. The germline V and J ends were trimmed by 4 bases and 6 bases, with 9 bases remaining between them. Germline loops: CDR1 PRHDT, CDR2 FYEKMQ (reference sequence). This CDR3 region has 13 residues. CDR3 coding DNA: TGTGCCAGCAGCTCCGGTCGACCCGGGGAGCTGTTTTTT. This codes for CASSSGRPGELFF.

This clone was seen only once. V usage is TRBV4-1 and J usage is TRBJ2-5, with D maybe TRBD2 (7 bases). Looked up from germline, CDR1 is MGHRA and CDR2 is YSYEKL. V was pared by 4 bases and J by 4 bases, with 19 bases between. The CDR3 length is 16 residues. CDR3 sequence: CASSLRVGGRTETQYF. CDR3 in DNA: TGCGCCAGCAGCCTCCGGGTCGGGGGGCGGACAGAGACCCAGTACTTC.

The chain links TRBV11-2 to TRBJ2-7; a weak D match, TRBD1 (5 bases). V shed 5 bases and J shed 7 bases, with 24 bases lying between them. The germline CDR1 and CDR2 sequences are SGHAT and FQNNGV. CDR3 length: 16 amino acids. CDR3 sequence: CASSPPRTQGVREQYF. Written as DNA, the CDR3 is TGTGCCAGCAGCCCTCCCAGGACCCAAGGGGTGCGGGAGCAGTACTTC.

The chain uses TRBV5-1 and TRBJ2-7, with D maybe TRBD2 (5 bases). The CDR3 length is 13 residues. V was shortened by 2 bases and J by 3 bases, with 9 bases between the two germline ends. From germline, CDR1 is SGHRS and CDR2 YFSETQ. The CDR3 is CASSFGLIYEQYF. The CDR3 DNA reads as TGCGCCAGCAGCTTCGGACTCATCTACGAGCAGTACTTC.

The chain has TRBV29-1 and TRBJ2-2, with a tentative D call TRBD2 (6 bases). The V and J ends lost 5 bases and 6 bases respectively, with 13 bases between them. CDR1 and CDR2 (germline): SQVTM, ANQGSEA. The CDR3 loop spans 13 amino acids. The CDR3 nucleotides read TGCAGCGTTCGGGGGAGCGCTCCCGGGGAGCTGTTTTTT. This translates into CSVRGSAPGELFF.

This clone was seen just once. CDR3 sequence: CASRGDSSYEQYF. As DNA, the CDR3 is TGTGCCAGCAGGGGGGACAGCTCCTACGAGCAGTACTTC. V is TRBV2 and J is TRBJ2-7, with TRBD1 matching over 7 bases. Germline CDR1 and CDR2: SNHLY and FYNNEI. V shed 6 bases and J 0 bases; nucleotides not matched to a gene: 2. CDR3 length equals 13 residues. Full variable domain (missing parts from reference TRBV2 and TRBJ2-7): EPEVTQTPSHQVTQMGQEVILRCVPISNHLYFYWYRQILGQKVEFLVSFYNNEISEKSEIFDDQFSVERPDGSNFTLKIRSTKLEDSAMYFCASRGDSSYEQYFGPGTRLTVT.

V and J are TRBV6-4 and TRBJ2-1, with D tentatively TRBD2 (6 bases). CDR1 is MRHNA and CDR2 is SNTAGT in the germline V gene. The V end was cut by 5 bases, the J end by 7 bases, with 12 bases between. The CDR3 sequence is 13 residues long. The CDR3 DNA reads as TGTGCCAGCAGTTGGCAGGGAGGAAATGAGCAGTTCTTC. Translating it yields CASSWQGGNEQFF.

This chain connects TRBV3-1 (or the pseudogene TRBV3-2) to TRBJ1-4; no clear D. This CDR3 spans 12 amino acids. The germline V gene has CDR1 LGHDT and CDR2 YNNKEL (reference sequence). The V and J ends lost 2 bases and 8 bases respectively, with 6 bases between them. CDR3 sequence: CASSQLGEKLFF. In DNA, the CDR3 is TGTGCCAGCAGCCAACTGGGGGAAAAACTGTTTTTT.

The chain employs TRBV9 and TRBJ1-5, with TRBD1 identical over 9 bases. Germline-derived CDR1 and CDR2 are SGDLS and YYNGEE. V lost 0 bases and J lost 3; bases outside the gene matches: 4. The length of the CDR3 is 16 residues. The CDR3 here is CASSVGTGDFNQPQHF. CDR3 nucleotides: TGTGCCAGCAGCGTAGGGACAGGGGATTTCAATCAGCCCCAGCATTTT.

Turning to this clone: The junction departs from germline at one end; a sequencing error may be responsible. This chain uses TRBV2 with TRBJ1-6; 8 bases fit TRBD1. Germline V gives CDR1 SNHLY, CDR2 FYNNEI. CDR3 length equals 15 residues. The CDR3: CASSEDRGGNSPLHF. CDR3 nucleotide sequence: TGTGCCAGCAGCGAAGACAGGGGAGGTAATTCACCCCTCCACTTT.

The CDR3: CASSSGQGPYEQYF. The CDR3 region has the DNA TGTGCCAGCAGCTCGGGGCAGGGACCCTACGAGCAGTACTTC. V gene TRBV6-5 combines with J gene TRBJ2-7; D may match TRBD1 or TRBD2 (5 bases each). Germline CDR1 reads MNHEY; CDR2 reads SVGAGI. V lost 6 bases and J lost 2, with 14 bases in between. The CDR3 loop spans 14 amino acids.

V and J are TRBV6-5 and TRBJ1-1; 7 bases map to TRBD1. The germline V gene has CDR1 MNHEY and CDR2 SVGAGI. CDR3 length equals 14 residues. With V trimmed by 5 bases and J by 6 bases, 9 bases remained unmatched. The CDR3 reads CASSPVDRDAEAFF. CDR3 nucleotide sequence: TGTGCCAGCAGTCCGGTCGACAGGGACGCTGAAGCTTTCTTT.

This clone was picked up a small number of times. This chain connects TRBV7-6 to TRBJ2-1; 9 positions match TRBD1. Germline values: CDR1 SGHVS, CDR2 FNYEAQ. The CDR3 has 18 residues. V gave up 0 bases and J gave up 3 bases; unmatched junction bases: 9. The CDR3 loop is CASSLALVGTGRYNEQFF. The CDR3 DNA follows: TGTGCCAGCAGCTTAGCGCTTGTGGGGACAGGGCGCTACAATGAGCAGTTCTTC. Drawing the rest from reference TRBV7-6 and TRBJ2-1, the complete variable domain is GAGVSQSPRYKVTKRGQDVALRCDPISGHVSLYWYRQALGQGPEFLTYFNYEAQQDKSGLPNDRFSAERPEGSISTLTIQRTEQRDSAMYRCASSLALVGTGRYNEQFFGPGTRLTVL.

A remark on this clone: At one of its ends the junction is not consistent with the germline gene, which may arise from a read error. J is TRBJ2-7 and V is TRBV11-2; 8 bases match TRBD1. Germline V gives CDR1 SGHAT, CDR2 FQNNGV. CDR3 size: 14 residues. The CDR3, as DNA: TGTGCCAGCAGGTTAGCAGGGGGCTTCGTCGAGCAGTACTTC. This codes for CASRLAGGFVEQYF.

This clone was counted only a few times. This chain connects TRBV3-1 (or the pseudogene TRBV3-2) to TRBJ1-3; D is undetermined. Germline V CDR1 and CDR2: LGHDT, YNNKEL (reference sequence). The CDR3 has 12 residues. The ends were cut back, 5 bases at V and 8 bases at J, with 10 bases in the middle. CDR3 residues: CASSSEAYTIYF. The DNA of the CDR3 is TGTGCCAGCAGCTCAGAGGCCTACACCATATATTTT.

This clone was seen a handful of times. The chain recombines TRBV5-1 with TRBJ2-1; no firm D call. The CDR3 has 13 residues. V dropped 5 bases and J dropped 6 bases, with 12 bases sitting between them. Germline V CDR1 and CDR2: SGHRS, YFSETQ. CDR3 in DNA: TGCGCCAGCAGGGTACCAGTAAGCAATGAGCAGTTCTTC. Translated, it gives CASRVPVSNEQFF.